The clone carrying this TCR beta chain was recorded a few times. This sample's time point: after neoadjuvant nivolumab, at surgical resection. Germline CDR1 SGHRS, CDR2 YFSETQ. The CDR3 consists of 16 residues. V lost 2 bases, J lost 1 base, and 4 bases stayed unmatched. The entry originates in a study of neoadjuvant anti-PD-1 for oral cavity cancer. About the study: Patients without progression got a fourth dose around day 43.

Measured with immunoSEQ multiplex PCR; TCRdb has only the in-frame clones, and not every one. The data contain over 10,000 clones, about 70% of them singletons. V is TRBV5-1 and J is TRBJ2-1; 9 bases align to TRBD1. The TCR originated in a person aged 35 to 85 with oral cavity squamous cell carcinoma. Material: PBMCs, obtained after nivolumab (anti-PD-1) treatment. In DNA form, the CDR3 reads TGCGCCAGCAGCTTAATTGACAGGGGGTCCTACAATGAGCAGTTCTTC. As protein: CASSLIDRGSYNEQFF.